This record concerns one TCR beta chain sequence. This sample stems from a study of blood T cell repertoires in COVID-19. Study-level information: From T cells, B-cell-depleted T cells, or PBMCs came the material, which was cDNA or gDNA.

Methods used by the authors: Reference gene primer amplification gave nucleated cell count estimates. Some clones are missing from TCRdb's copy, which holds only in-frame ones; the method was immunoSEQ multiplex PCR. V, J and clone size are taken as reported in that table, and D and trimming were inferred from the DNA itself. The table shows 210,000 or so clones, with around 82% occurring only once. This CDR3 region has 14 residues. CDR1 is SGHNT and CDR2 is YENEEA in the germline V gene. V lost 1 base, J lost 2 bases, and 7 bases lay in between. Enrollees, 18 to 89 years old, lived in 20 to 25 US areas. Categorization into cohorts depended on clinical history that participants reported.

Sequencing was done on a sample of PBMCs or T cells enriched from blood (not recorded which). The chain uses TRBV11-3 and TRBJ2-3; D ambiguous. The sequence derives from a woman in her thirties or forties with acute COVID-19. Here the CDR3 reads CASSLGGNTDTQYF. As DNA, the CDR3 is TGTGCCAGCAGCTTAGGAGGAAACACAGATACGCAGTATTTT.